This T cell receptor (beta chain) came from a study of T cells after yellow fever vaccination. Turning to the study itself: Fractions containing few cells were prepared with SMART-Seq v4 Ultra Low Input.

The V segment lost 6 bases and the J segment 2 bases; nucleotides outside the gene matches: 7. There are 15 residues in the CDR3. From germline, CDR1 is KGHSH and CDR2 LQKENI. One entry per CDR3 protein results from TCRdb running MiXCR on the 5' RACE reads. The table has 200,000 to 250,000 distinct CDR3 sequences, less than 8.5% seen once; the top ten hold roughly 0.9%. The V gene is TRBV18, the J gene TRBJ2-7; 10 bases are a match to TRBD1. The clonotype originates from a man aged 30 to 45 who received the YFV17D yellow fever vaccine. This specimen consisted of CD4+ T cells sorted from PBMCs, obtained 15 days after the yellow fever booster vaccination. CDR3 sequence reads: CASSRQGAKTYEQYF. In nucleotides, the CDR3 is TGTGCCAGCTCCCGACAGGGGGCAAAAACCTACGAGCAGTACTTC.